A single sample gave rise to the 20 T cell receptor beta chains below, sequenced in a study of shared clonotypes between healthy human individuals. The repertoire was sequenced with immunoSEQ multiplex PCR; TCRdb's copy has only in-frame clones and lacks some. There are 2 million to 2.5 million clones in the sample; 95% occur only once, and 0.13% lies in the top ten. The sequencing sample was made of naive CD4+ T cells sorted from blood. Subset given: CD45RA+ positively selected. The receptors were gathered from a man younger than 35 in good health.

The chain carries TRBV6-1 and TRBJ2-7; the D gene could be TRBD1 or TRBD2 (6 bases each). Germline CDR1 reads MNHNS; CDR2 reads SASEGT. The CDR3 contains 14 residues. Deletions cut 8 bases from V and 5 bases from J, with 19 bases between. The CDR3 nucleotides read TGTGCCAGCGGAACAAGGGGGGTCGGCCACGAGCAGTACTTC. Its protein product is CASGTRGVGHEQYF.

The CDR3 here is CASSLDRGRLANEKLFF. DNA for the CDR3: TGTGCCAGCAGCTTGGATCGGGGGCGCCTGGCTAATGAAAAACTGTTTTTT. The chain has TRBV5-6 and TRBJ1-4; D might be TRBD1 (6 bases). The CDR3 totals 17 residues. Trimming cost V 0 bases and J 3 bases, with 15 bases left between them. Germline assignment: CDR1 SGHDT and CDR2 YYEEEE.

This CDR3 is CASSYWAGDGNNEQFF. CDR3 nucleotides: TGTGCCAGCAGTTATTGGGCGGGAGATGGGAACAATGAGCAGTTCTTC. The chain is built from TRBV6-5 and TRBJ2-1; TRBD2 agrees at 7 bases. Germline trimming cut 3 bases from V and 5 bases from J; bases unmatched to any gene: 10. The CDR3 is 16 amino acids. The germline V gene has CDR1 MNHEY and CDR2 SVGAGI.

The CDR3: CASCDPIRDTQYF. Here the CDR3 DNA reads TGTGCCAGCTGCGACCCAATAAGAGATACGCAGTATTTT. The V and J genes are TRBV25-1 and TRBJ2-3; no firm D call. This CDR3 has 13 amino acids. CDR1 MGHDK and CDR2 SYGVNS come from the germline V gene. V dropped 8 bases and J dropped 5 bases, with 14 bases sitting between them.

As for this clone: This sample also contains other DNA sequences that code for the same CDR3. The genes are TRBV6-5 and TRBJ1-6; a weak D match, TRBD1 (5 bases). V lost 2 bases to trimming and J lost 0 bases, with 5 bases between them. CDR3 size: 15 residues. Looked up from germline, CDR1 is MNHEY and CDR2 is SVGAGI. The CDR3 sequence: CASSYQGSYNSPLHF. The CDR3 nucleotides are TGTGCCAGCAGTTACCAGGGCTCCTATAATTCACCCCTCCACTTT.

The V gene is TRBV7-2, the J gene TRBJ2-2; the D gene is possibly TRBD2 (5 bases). This CDR3 is built from 14 residues. The V gene's germline CDR1 is SGHTA and CDR2 FQGNSA. Deletions cut 5 bases from V and 6 bases from J, with 13 bases between. CDR3 sequence reads: CASSARTGAGELFF. The CDR3 coding sequence is TGTGCCAGCAGCGCTCGGACTGGGGCCGGGGAGCTGTTTTTT.

V usage is TRBV18 and J usage is TRBJ1-4; TRBD1 matches 7 bases. The CDR3 length is 13 residues. The germline CDR1 and CDR2 sequences are KGHSH and LQKENI. The junction had 2 bases not matched to a gene; V was cut back by 4 bases and J by 6 bases. As DNA, the CDR3 is TGTGCCAGCTCACGCGGGACAGATGAAAAACTGTTTTTT. Its protein product is CASSRGTDEKLFF.

The V gene is TRBV7-2, the J gene TRBJ1-6, with 7 bases that match TRBD1. Germline lookup yields CDR1 SGHTA and CDR2 FQGNSA. The CDR3 covers 15 residues. The V segment lost 3 bases and the J segment 5 bases; nucleotides outside the gene matches: 4. CDR3 in amino acids: CASSLGDRDNSPLHF. The DNA for the CDR3 is TGTGCCAGCAGCTTGGGTGACAGGGATAATTCACCCCTCCACTTT.

With respect to this clone: One end of the junction is discordant with germline, which a read error may explain. The chain recombines TRBV5-4 with TRBJ2-1; perhaps TRBD1 as D (6 bases). The V gene's germline CDR1 is SGHNT and CDR2 YYREEE (reference sequence). The CDR3 extends over 14 amino acids. CDR3 sequence: CASSFEIQRGSKLF. Here the CDR3 DNA reads TGTGCCAGCAGTTTTGAGATCCAGAGGGGGTCAAAACTCTTC.

The chain employs TRBV7-9 and TRBJ1-3; TRBD1 might be the D (6 bases). Germline V lookup: CDR1 SEHNR, CDR2 FQNEAQ (reference sequence). CDR3 length equals 17 residues. Trimming pared 2 bases from V and 0 bases from J, leaving 14 bases between. CDR3 coding DNA: TGTGCCAGCAGCTTAAGGGGACAAACTTCCTCTGGAAACACCATATATTTT. It is translated as CASSLRGQTSSGNTIYF.

The chain joins TRBV6-1 to TRBJ1-3; maybe TRBD1 (6 bases). CDR3 length: 15 residues. CDR1 MNHNS and CDR2 SASEGT come from the germline V gene. Trimming pared 3 bases from V and 0 bases from J, leaving 9 bases between. For the CDR3, the DNA is TGTGCCAGCAGTGATCCGACAGGCTCTGGAAACACCATATATTTT. Encoded protein: CASSDPTGSGNTIYF.

The chain carries TRBV6-5 and TRBJ1-2; TRBD1 matches 10 bases. Unmatched junction bases numbered 9, after V lost 6 bases and J lost 11 bases. This CDR3 region has 13 residues. The germline CDR1 and CDR2 sequences are MNHEY and SVGAGI. The CDR3 DNA follows: TGTGCCAGCAGCCCAGACAGGGGGCTACCTTACACCTTC. This codes for CASSPDRGLPYTF.

For this clone: The junction shows a germline mismatch at one end, possibly a read error. The chain recombines TRBV7-7 with TRBJ2-7, with D unclear. The CDR3 runs to 15 residues. Per germline, CDR1 SSHAT and CDR2 FNYEAQ (reference sequence). The CDR3 bases are TGTGCTAGCAGCCACAGCGACCAAGGGTCCTACGAGCAGTACTTC. This gives the protein CASSHSDQGSYEQYF.

Remarks on this clone: Other nucleotide sequences in the sample specify the same CDR3. The CDR3 spells CAWSNRGETQYF. Written as DNA, the CDR3 is TGTGCCTGGTCTAACAGGGGAGAGACCCAGTACTTC. The chain combines TRBV30 with TRBJ2-5; TRBD1 matches 7 bases. V gave up 5 bases and J gave up 4 bases; unmatched junction bases: 4. The length of the CDR3 is 12 residues. Germline assignment: CDR1 GTSNPN and CDR2 SVGIG (reference sequence).

Note on this clone: Other DNA sequences within the sample encode an identical CDR3. The gene calls are TRBV19 and TRBJ1-5; D is uncertain. CDR1 and CDR2 from the germline V gene are LNHDA and SQIVND (reference sequence). V dropped 5 bases and J dropped 3 bases, with 5 bases sitting between them. The CDR3 has 12 amino acids. This CDR3 is CASSPLNQPQHF. CDR3 nucleotide sequence: TGTGCCAGTAGTCCCCTCAATCAGCCCCAGCATTTT.

The DNA of the CDR3 is TGTGCCAGCAGGGGAGAGAGGAGCTCCTACAATGAGCAGTTCTTC. Its translation is CASRGERSSYNEQFF. The V call is TRBV6-5, the J call TRBJ2-1; D may be TRBD2 (5 bases). The germline V gene encodes CDR1 MNHEY and CDR2 SVGAGI. This CDR3 spans 15 amino acids. The germline V and J ends were trimmed by 6 bases and 0 bases, with 12 bases remaining between them.

This chain uses TRBV9 with TRBJ2-3; 8 positions agree with TRBD1. The V gene end was trimmed by 4 bases and the J gene end by 4 bases; junction bases not matched to a gene: 5. The CDR3 spans 14 residues. Germline values: CDR1 SGDLS, CDR2 YYNGEE. CDR3 sequence: CASSQGQGSDTQYF. As DNA, the CDR3 is TGTGCCAGCAGCCAAGGACAGGGTTCAGATACGCAGTATTTT.

The V and J genes are TRBV7-2 and TRBJ2-5; D uncertain. Germline values: CDR1 SGHTA, CDR2 FQGNSA. V was pared by 2 bases and J by 3 bases, with 7 bases between. The length of the CDR3 is 13 residues. CDR3 sequence: CASSLPKKETQYF. CDR3 nucleotide sequence: TGTGCCAGCAGCTTACCGAAAAAAGAGACCCAGTACTTC. Full variable domain (remainder filled in from reference TRBV7-2 and TRBJ2-5): GAGVSQSPSNKVTEKGKDVELRCDPISGHTALYWYRQSLGQGLEFLIYFQGNSAPDKSGLPSDRFSAERTGGSVSTLTIQRTQQEDSAVYLCASSLPKKETQYFGPGTRLLVL.

The J gene is TRBJ1-1, the V gene TRBV18; D gene ambiguous. Germline V lookup: CDR1 KGHSH, CDR2 LQKENI. The V end lost 3 bases, the J end lost 0 bases, and 11 bases lay between the germline ends. The CDR3 covers 15 residues. This CDR3 reads CASSPSTGMNTEAFF. In DNA, the CDR3 is TGTGCCAGCTCACCTTCGACGGGGATGAACACTGAAGCTTTCTTT.

The chain links TRBV14 to TRBJ1-6; perhaps TRBD1 as D (6 bases). V gave up 2 bases and J gave up 9 bases, with 14 bases separating them. This CDR3 is 15 amino acids long. Germline V lookup: CDR1 SGHDN, CDR2 FVKESK. Here the CDR3 reads CASSQLGGVGSPLHF. The CDR3 nucleotides are TGTGCCAGCAGCCAACTAGGGGGGGTTGGTTCACCCCTCCACTTT.